This T cell receptor (beta chain) comes out of a study of Ad26.COV2.S vaccination and SARS-CoV-2 variants (dated by TCRdb to about 2021). Background for the entire study: The specificity and breadth of SARS-CoV-2-reactive T cell receptors after Ad26.COV2.S vaccination were assessed by TCRbeta repertoire sequencing. The TCR-sequenced set comprised about 32 samples: some 20 Ad26.COV2.S vaccine recipients, 5 placebo recipients and 8 SARS-CoV-2 convalescent individuals. Overall study outcomes, separate from this receptor: Non-spike TCR breadth was comparable between vaccine and placebo recipients, consistent with the vaccine containing only spike. The authors noted that the TCR breadth and depth analyses may have underestimated total T cell responses. Higher spike-specific TCR breadth was observed in Ad26.COV2.S recipients than in placebo recipients (P = 0.0014). After vaccination, substantial breadth of spike-specific CD8+ and CD4+ T cell responses was reported.

This clone was detected a few times. This receptor's antigen is unknown. Base qualities are not recorded, but no much larger clone differs from it by a single base. Trimming at the junction amounts to 0 bases on V and 4 bases on J, and the germline ends lie 8 bases apart. CDR1 MNHEY and CDR2 SVGAGI were looked up in the germline V gene. Taken from cysteine to phenylalanine, the CDR3 has 14 residues. Of the read, only the CDR3 DNA is kept; its 42 bases are in frame from base 1. In light of the paper, this sample's time point label describes: individuals recovered from natural SARS-CoV-2 infection. TCRbeta CDR3 regions were sequenced with the immunoSEQ Assay. After extraction, genomic DNA underwent amplification by bias-controlled multiplex PCR, followed by high-throughput sequencing. From the authors' description of their analysis: Collapsing and filtering of sequences were performed to quantify the absolute abundance of each unique TCRbeta CDR3 region. T cell fraction was estimated by normalization of TCRbeta template counts to usable DNA, with usable DNA being measured through amplification of reference genes present in all nucleated cells. Repertoire TCRs were annotated as SARS-CoV-2-specific when V gene, CDR3 amino acid sequence and J gene were exactly matched to a known reactive TCR set. The reference SARS-CoV-2 TCR set came from MIRA and was filtered for enrichment in COVID-19-positive ImmuneCODE repertoires, removing public or cross-reactive TCRs. Using the MIRA antigens, annotated TCRs were further analysed by specific ORF or by position within an ORF. Breadth was defined as annotated unique rearrangements over total unique productive rearrangements; depth was the summed frequency of those rearrangements. TCR breadth was compared between groups using two-sided Wilcoxon rank-sum tests. TCRdb holds this immuneACCESS table with in-frame rearrangements only. Some clones are missing; in checked studies, unresolved V genes explain under half, and the rest has no known cause. D and trimming come from the DNA, and the V and J calls and clone size come from that table. The table for this sample lists about 180,000 clones; around 90% of them were counted only once. The ten largest clonotypes hold about 5.9% of the sample.

The V gene is TRBV6-5 and the J gene is TRBJ2-3; no D gene can be assigned with confidence. The sample in question was peripheral blood, obtained after recovery from COVID-19. This sequence originates from a human donor who had recovered from COVID-19. The CDR3 has the sequence CASSYSKASDTQYF. The DNA reads TGTGCCAGCAGTTACTCGAAAGCGTCAGATACGCAGTATTTT.